The clone carrying this TCR beta chain was picked up many times. Its antigen is currently unknown. This record belongs to a study of T cell repertoires in cytomegalovirus infection. Overall study context: CMV infection plus the matching HLA type was flagged by public TCR beta signatures. Study findings and constraints: HLA-C-restricted, CMV-specific TCR beta clonotypes were dominant ex vivo.

TCRdb re-analysed the reads in MiXCR, keeping a single row per CDR3 protein. This sample has 250,000 to 300,000 distinct CDR3 sequences, with 25% found just once. The germline V and J ends were trimmed by 0 bases and 0 bases, with 6 bases remaining between them. CDR3 size: 15 residues. Germline V gene lookup returns CDR1 SGHTA and CDR2 FQGNSA. The chain has TRBV7-2 and TRBJ2-1, with D unresolved. The sequencing input was PBMCs. The sequence came from a human donor in good health (CMV status not recorded). Some clones in this sample may be carry-over from other donors' samples. The CDR3 sequence is CASSLAVSSYNEQFF. As DNA, the CDR3 is TGTGCCAGCAGCTTAGCAGTTAGCTCCTACAATGAGCAGTTCTTC.